Reported below is one TCR beta chain. Per the study methods: Amplification with reference gene primers provided the estimates of nucleated cell counts. The data were produced by immunoSEQ multiplex PCR, yet TCRdb's version contains in-frame clones alone and is incomplete. The DNA was the basis for D and trimming; V, J and clone size are from that table. The table includes approximately 150,000 clones, over 80% detected once. The entry originates in a study of blood T cell repertoires in COVID-19. Study summary: Nucleic acid was either cDNA or gDNA, and it came from T cells, B-cell-depleted T cells, or PBMCs.

Germline V CDR1 and CDR2: MNHNY, SVGAGI (reference sequence). The CDR3 length is 14 residues. V gave up 8 bases and J gave up 5 bases; unmatched junction bases: 10. The sample taken for sequencing was peripheral blood. This rearrangement joins TRBV6-6 to TRBJ1-1; 8 nucleotides line up with TRBD1. This receptor was identified in a woman between 65 and 79 years old with acute or convalescent COVID-19. Here the CDR3 DNA reads TGTGCCAGCTTCACCGACAGGGGATCTACTGAAGCTTTCTTT. Translated, it gives CASFTDRGSTEAFF.